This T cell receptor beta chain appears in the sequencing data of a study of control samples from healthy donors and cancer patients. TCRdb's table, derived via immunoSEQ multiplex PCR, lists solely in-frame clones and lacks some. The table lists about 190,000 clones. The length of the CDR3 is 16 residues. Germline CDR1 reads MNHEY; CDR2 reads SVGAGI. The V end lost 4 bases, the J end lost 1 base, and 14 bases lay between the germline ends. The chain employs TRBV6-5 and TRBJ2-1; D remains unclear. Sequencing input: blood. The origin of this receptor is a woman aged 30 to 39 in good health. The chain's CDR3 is CASSLIGPLSYNEQFF. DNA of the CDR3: TGTGCCAGCAGTTTAATAGGACCTTTATCCTACAATGAGCAGTTCTTC.